The 9 T cell receptor beta chains reported below all come from one sample, sequenced in a study of T cell responses to AZD1222 COVID-19 vaccine. TCRdb's table, derived via immunoSEQ multiplex PCR, lists solely in-frame clones and lacks some. The repertoire includes more than 110,000 clones, roughly 90% of them detected once, and just over 5.5% sits in the top ten. The starting material was peripheral blood, obtained on day 0 of AZD1222 vaccination. The source is an adult in good health.

This chain uses TRBV28 with TRBJ1-2; D gene uncertain. The CDR3 consists of 13 residues. CDR1 and CDR2 (germline): MDHEN, SYDVKM. The germline V and J ends were trimmed by 7 bases and 5 bases, with 14 bases remaining between them. DNA of the CDR3: TGTGCCAGCATGCAGGACGGCTTGTATGGCTACACCTTC. Protein sequence: CASMQDGLYGYTF.

The chain has TRBV6-2 or TRBV6-3 and TRBJ1-5, with D perhaps matching TRBD1 (5 bases). The V end lost 4 bases, the J end lost 2 bases, and 18 bases lay between the germline ends. The V gene's germline CDR1 is MNHEY and CDR2 SVGEGT. The CDR3 has 17 residues. The CDR3 region is CASSSRTPGMGNQPQHF. CDR3 nucleotide sequence: TGTGCCAGCAGTTCACGGACACCCGGGATGGGCAATCAGCCCCAGCATTTT.

The chain has TRBV11-3 and TRBJ1-4, with D hard to call. Germline V gives CDR1 SGHNT, CDR2 YENEEA. V was trimmed by 5 bases and J by 7 bases, leaving 14 bases between them. The CDR3 has 14 amino acids. CDR3 residues: CASSPGGASEKLFF. Written as DNA, the CDR3 is TGTGCCAGCAGCCCAGGTGGAGCGAGTGAAAAACTGTTTTTT.

The chain uses TRBV4-1 and TRBJ2-2; 8 bases agree with TRBD2. The V gene end was trimmed by 9 bases and the J gene end by 5 bases; junction bases not matched to a gene: 14. CDR3 size: 16 residues. The germline V gene has CDR1 MGHRA and CDR2 YSYEKL. The CDR3 DNA follows: TGCGCCAGTCACAGGGTGGGGAAGCGGGAGACCGGGGAGCTGTTTTTT. This gives the protein CASHRVGKRETGELFF.

The rearrangement links TRBV4-3 to TRBJ1-2; no firm D call. Germline lookup yields CDR1 LGHNA and CDR2 YSLEER. The CDR3 has 11 residues. Trimming left V 5 bases short and J 5 bases short, with 6 bases between. The DNA of the CDR3 is TGCGCCAGCAGCTCGCGGTATGGCTACACCTTC. Its protein is CASSSRYGYTF.

J is TRBJ2-7 and V is TRBV5-4; D is uncertain. The CDR3 is 16 amino acids. Trimming removed 0 bases from V and 3 bases from J, with 16 bases in between. CDR1 and CDR2 from the germline V gene are SGHNT and YYREEE (reference sequence). The CDR3 coding sequence is TGTGCCAGCAGCTTGGATGGCCCTCTCCCCCTCTACGAGCAGTACTTC. It translates to CASSLDGPLPLYEQYF.

The chain carries TRBV6-1 and TRBJ2-1; TRBD2 agrees at 8 bases. CDR1 is MNHNS, CDR2 SASEGT, per germline. The CDR3 loop spans 15 amino acids. The junction had 4 bases not matched to a gene; V was cut back by 3 bases and J by 3 bases. CDR3 bases: TGTGCCAGCAGTGATCGGGCGGGAGGCTACAATGAGCAGTTCTTC. Encoded protein: CASSDRAGGYNEQFF.

V gene TRBV2 combines with J gene TRBJ2-7; 9 nucleotides align to TRBD1. Germline V CDR1 and CDR2: SNHLY, FYNNEI. The CDR3 is 16 amino acids. V lost 3 bases, J lost 2 bases, and 8 bases stayed unmatched. CDR3 DNA: TGTGCCAGCAGTGAGGATTCGGGACAGGGAACCTACGAGCAGTACTTC. Translation: CASSEDSGQGTYEQYF.

The chain joins TRBV11-1 to TRBJ2-7; 9 positions match TRBD1. J was trimmed by 4 bases and V by 5 bases; bases with no gene match: 9. The CDR3 length is 15 residues. Germline V gives CDR1 SGHAT, CDR2 FQDESV (reference sequence). CDR3 in amino acids: CASSPRDREAYEQYF. In DNA form, the CDR3 reads TGTGCCAGCAGCCCGAGGGACAGGGAAGCATACGAGCAGTACTTC.